The next 8 T cell receptor beta chains were all read from a single sample in a study of PD-L1 blockade in urothelial cancer. Here immunoSEQ multiplex PCR was the method, and the copy in TCRdb shows in-frame clones only, minus some. This sample has some 25,000 clones, with less than 90% found just once. The sample consisted of PBMCs, taken around atezolizumab (anti-PD-L1) treatment. All receptors come from a man between 65 and 85 years old with urothelial cancer.

The CDR3 DNA reads as TGTGCCAGCTCACCAGGGACAGGGGCGCAAGAGACCCAGTACTTC. Its translation: CASSPGTGAQETQYF. V is TRBV18 and J is TRBJ2-5; 10 bases map to TRBD1. Germline CDR1 and CDR2: KGHSH and LQKENI. With V trimmed by 2 bases and J by 2 bases, 2 bases remained unmatched. The CDR3 has 15 residues. The full variable domain, completed using reference TRBV18 and TRBJ2-5, is NAGVMQNPRHLVRRRGQEARLRCSPMKGHSHVYWYRQLPEEGLKFMVYLQKENIIDESGMPKERFSAEFPKEGPSILRIQQVVRGDSAAYFCASSPGTGAQETQYFGPGTRLLVL.

This chain links TRBV9 with TRBJ1-2, with 9 positions matching TRBD1. This CDR3 spans 14 amino acids. CDR1 and CDR2 from the germline V gene are SGDLS and YYNGEE. Trimming at V came to 4 bases and at J to 1 base, leaving 2 bases not matched to a gene. CDR3 coding DNA: TGTGCCAGCAGCAAGGGACAGGGTAACTATGGCTACACCTTC. Translated, it gives CASSKGQGNYGYTF.

This rearrangement joins TRBV20-1 to TRBJ2-7, with a possible D match to TRBD1 (6 bases). Trimming removed 3 bases from V and 8 bases from J, with 11 bases in between. Germline lookup yields CDR1 DFQATT and CDR2 SNEGSKA (reference sequence). This CDR3 comprises 11 residues. This CDR3 is CSARTGPKQYF. The CDR3 nucleotides are TGCAGTGCTAGGACAGGTCCTAAGCAGTACTTC.

J is TRBJ2-1 and V is TRBV7-9; tentative D call: TRBD2 (6 bases). Germline CDR1 SEHNR, CDR2 FQNEAQ (reference sequence). V was cut by 5 bases and J by 2 bases, with 13 bases left in between. The CDR3 totals 15 residues. Here the CDR3 DNA reads TGTGCCAGCAGCGAAAGCGGGTCTGCCTACAATGAGCAGTTCTTC. Amino acid sequence: CASSESGSAYNEQFF. The full variable domain, rest sourced from reference TRBV7-9 and TRBJ2-1, is DTGVSQNPRHKITKRGQNVTFRCDPISEHNRLYWYRQTLGQGPEFLTYFQNEAQLEKSRLLSDRFSAERPKGSFSTLEIQRTEQGDSAMYLCASSESGSAYNEQFFGPGTRLTVL.

The chain carries TRBV6-1 and TRBJ1-1, with a possible D match to TRBD1 (5 bases). The germline V gene encodes CDR1 MNHNS and CDR2 SASEGT. The V gene lost 7 bases and the J gene lost 5 bases, with 17 bases spanning the gap. The CDR3 contains 14 residues. The DNA for the CDR3 is TGTGCCAGCACCCCGATTCAGGGTCAGACTGAAGCTTTCTTT. Translating gives CASTPIQGQTEAFF.

The chain employs TRBV19 and TRBJ2-7; TRBD1 aligns across 8 bases. CDR3 length equals 15 residues. The germline CDR1 and CDR2 sequences are LNHDA and SQIVND (reference sequence). V shed 6 bases and J 0 bases; nucleotides not matched to a gene: 7. Here the CDR3 reads CASSQTGASSYEQYF. The CDR3 bases are TGTGCCAGTAGCCAGACAGGGGCTAGCTCCTACGAGCAGTACTTC.

This clone was seen just once. The V gene is TRBV5-1, the J gene TRBJ1-4, with D possibly TRBD1 on 5 matching bases. The CDR3 runs to 13 residues. The V end was cut by 4 bases, the J end by 8 bases, with 12 bases between. The germline V gene has CDR1 SGHRS and CDR2 YFSETQ. CDR3 coding DNA: TGCGCCAGCAGCCGGGGACTCGGGGAAAAACTGTTTTTT. Its protein product is CASSRGLGEKLFF.

The chain has TRBV2 and TRBJ1-4; 8 bases align to TRBD1. The CDR3 length is 14 residues. Trimming took 6 bases from V and 8 from J; bases not matched to a gene: 8. Germline V CDR1 and CDR2: SNHLY, FYNNEI. The CDR3 loop is CASSQDREGEKLFF. CDR3 bases: TGTGCCAGCAGCCAGGACAGGGAAGGCGAAAAACTGTTTTTT.